Shown below are 24 T cell receptor beta chains from a single sample sequenced in a study of shared clonotypes between healthy human individuals. CD45RO-negative, CCR7-positively selected cells formed the naive CD8 fraction, excluding terminally differentiated effector memory CD45RA+ cells. The protocol was immunoSEQ multiplex PCR, while the TCRdb copy is restricted to in-frame clones and leaves out a portion. The sample gives roughly 1,800,000 clones, roughly 95% of which show up once; 0.95% to 1.5% is in the top ten. The sample taken for sequencing was naive CD8+ T cells sorted from blood. Receptors were obtained from a man between 18 and 29 years old in good health.

Note on this clone: One junction end disagrees with the germline gene, perhaps due to a read error. The chain joins TRBV6-6 to TRBJ2-5; TRBD1 matches 10 bases. Germline V gene lookup returns CDR1 MNHNY and CDR2 SVGAGI (reference sequence). The CDR3 is 15 amino acids. This CDR3 is CAGSYSTGGLETQYF. The CDR3 DNA follows: TGTGCCGGCAGTTACTCGACAGGGGGCTTGGAGACCCAGTACTTC.

This clone was recorded once. This chain links TRBV11-2 with TRBJ2-1, with 9 bases that match TRBD1. CDR3 length: 15 residues. Germline CDR1 SGHAT, CDR2 FQNNGV. With V trimmed by 4 bases and J by 7 bases, 8 bases remained unmatched. CDR3 sequence: CASSSGGTGLNEQFF. DNA for the CDR3: TGTGCCAGCAGCTCCGGAGGGACAGGGTTAAATGAGCAGTTCTTC.

The chain uses TRBV5-4 and TRBJ2-3, with 11 bases matching TRBD2. This CDR3 comprises 18 residues. The germline gives CDR1 SGHNT, CDR2 YYREEE (reference sequence). Unmatched junction bases numbered 8, after V lost 2 bases and J lost 0 bases. This CDR3 reads CASSLGGTSGTSTDTQYF. The CDR3 DNA reads TGTGCCAGCAGCTTAGGTGGGACTAGCGGTACTAGCACAGATACGCAGTATTTT.

J is TRBJ1-1 and V is TRBV6-6, with D hard to call. Per the germline V gene, CDR1 is MNHNY and CDR2 is SVGAGI (reference sequence). The CDR3 is 14 amino acids. Between the trimmed V and J ends, which lost 4 bases and 2 bases, there was a span of 11 bases. The chain's CDR3 is CASSSGRGNTEAFF. Here the CDR3 DNA reads TGTGCCAGCAGTTCTGGCCGAGGAAACACTGAAGCTTTCTTT.

The genes are TRBV7-8 and TRBJ2-2; D gene unclear. The CDR3 has 17 amino acids. The ends were cut back, 5 bases at V and 0 bases at J, with 16 bases in the middle. The V gene's germline CDR1 is SGHVS and CDR2 FQNEAQ. This CDR3 reads CASSPFPGPSNTGELFF. The CDR3 nucleotides read TGTGCCAGCAGCCCCTTCCCCGGACCGTCGAACACCGGGGAGCTGTTTTTT.

This clone was observed a few times. This rearrangement joins TRBV7-9 to TRBJ2-1, with TRBD1 matching over 9 bases. Germline assignment: CDR1 SEHNR and CDR2 FQNEAQ (reference sequence). V trimming: 4 bases; J trimming: 1 base; junction bases outside the gene matches: 14. This CDR3 spans 19 amino acids. The chain's CDR3 is CASSSLGPAGQGSYNEQFF. CDR3 in DNA: TGTGCCAGCAGCTCTCTCGGGCCCGCGGGACAGGGATCCTACAATGAGCAGTTCTTC.

Notes on this clone: This sample also contains other DNA sequences that code for the same CDR3. V and J are TRBV6-5 and TRBJ1-1; D uncertain. Trimming took off 6 bases at V and 4 bases at J, with 9 bases between the two ends. The CDR3 has 12 amino acids. CDR1 and CDR2 (germline): MNHEY, SVGAGI. CDR3 in amino acids: CASSSGGTEAFF. In DNA, the CDR3 is TGTGCCAGCAGCTCGGGTGGCACTGAAGCTTTCTTT.

V gene TRBV9 combines with J gene TRBJ2-7, with TRBD2 identical over 8 bases. The CDR3 consists of 15 residues. Per germline, CDR1 SGDLS and CDR2 YYNGEE. J gave up 4 bases and V 0 bases, and 6 bases lay outside the gene matches. The CDR3 spells CASSVGAGGVYEQYF. The CDR3 region has the DNA TGTGCCAGCAGCGTAGGGGCGGGAGGAGTTTACGAGCAGTACTTC.

The rearrangement links TRBV7-2 to TRBJ1-1; D gene unclear. The CDR3 runs 14 residues. V gave up 5 bases and J gave up 0 bases, with 10 bases separating them. The germline CDR1 and CDR2 sequences are SGHTA and FQGNSA. The CDR3 here is CASSPLLMNTEAFF. CDR3 nucleotide sequence: TGTGCCAGCAGCCCCCTCCTCATGAACACTGAAGCTTTCTTT. Combining the CDR3 with reference TRBV7-2 and TRBJ1-1 gives the whole variable domain GAGVSQSPSNKVTEKGKDVELRCDPISGHTALYWYRQSLGQGLEFLIYFQGNSAPDKSGLPSDRFSAERTGGSVSTLTIQRTQQEDSAVYLCASSPLLMNTEAFFGQGTRLTVV.

The V gene is TRBV7-6, the J gene TRBJ1-4; a possible D gene is TRBD1 (5 bases). V lost 5 bases and J 0 bases, leaving 19 bases between the germline ends. Germline loops: CDR1 SGHVS, CDR2 FNYEAQ. The CDR3 totals 18 residues. The chain's CDR3 is CASSPEQGAGPTNEKLFF. CDR3 sequence (DNA): TGTGCCAGCAGCCCAGAGCAGGGCGCAGGGCCAACTAATGAAAAACTGTTTTTT.

This chain links TRBV7-9 with TRBJ1-4; 8 bases are shared with TRBD1. CDR1 and CDR2 from the germline V gene are SEHNR and FQNEAQ (reference sequence). The CDR3 length is 17 residues. The ends lost 1 base at V and 4 bases at J; junction bases unmatched: 8. CDR3 nucleotide sequence: TGTGCCAGCAGCTTAGTACAGGGGGAGCAGAATAATGAAAAACTGTTTTTT. It codes for CASSLVQGEQNNEKLFF. The variable domain in full, with the rest retrieved from reference TRBV7-9 and TRBJ1-4, is DTGVSQNPRHKITKRGQNVTFRCDPISEHNRLYWYRQTLGQGPEFLTYFQNEAQLEKSRLLSDRFSAERPKGSFSTLEIQRTEQGDSAMYLCASSLVQGEQNNEKLFFGSGTQLSVL.

Details on this clone: The sample holds other DNA sequences that translate to the same CDR3. The chain couples TRBV27 to TRBJ2-7; no definite D call. The V and J ends lost 6 bases and 1 base respectively, with 10 bases between them. Looked up from germline, CDR1 is MNHEY and CDR2 is SMNVEV (reference sequence). This CDR3 region has 13 residues. The CDR3, as DNA: TGTGCCAGCAGCCACGGACCATCCTACGAGCAGTACTTC. Translation gives CASSHGPSYEQYF.

J is TRBJ2-2 and V is TRBV2; possibly TRBD1 for D (6 bases). The germline V gene has CDR1 SNHLY and CDR2 FYNNEI. The CDR3 has 12 residues. With 5 bases removed from V and 6 bases from J, the gap between germline ends came to 7 bases. CDR3 sequence: CASSYRAGELFF. Written as DNA, the CDR3 is TGTGCCAGCAGTTACAGGGCCGGGGAGCTGTTTTTT.

CDR3 residues: CARRTGDEYEQYF. DNA of the CDR3: TGTGCCAGAAGGACAGGGGATGAGTACGAGCAGTACTTC. J is TRBJ2-7 and V is TRBV2, with 9 bases lining up with TRBD1. Germline V CDR1 and CDR2: SNHLY, FYNNEI. Germline trimming cut 9 bases from V and 4 bases from J; bases unmatched to any gene: 7. This CDR3 comprises 13 residues.

Points on this clone: The sample has other DNA sequences that encode this CDR3 too. This rearrangement joins TRBV27 to TRBJ2-1; 7 nucleotides align to TRBD2. V was clipped by 4 bases and J by 2 bases; unmatched bases: 5. Germline V CDR1 and CDR2: MNHEY, SMNVEV (reference sequence). CDR3 size: 15 residues. The CDR3 nucleotides read TGTGCCAGCAGTTCGTCGGGGGGTACCTACAATGAGCAGTTCTTC. This codes for CASSSSGGTYNEQFF.

This rearrangement joins TRBV5-6 to TRBJ2-3; 11 bases align to TRBD2. Per the germline V gene, CDR1 is SGHDT and CDR2 is YYEEEE. The V and J ends lost 0 bases and 5 bases, in that order; junction bases with no gene match: 8. The CDR3 covers 17 residues. CDR3 in DNA: TGTGCCAGCAGCTTGGGCTTAGCGGGAGGGCCTGGAGATACGCAGTATTTT. It translates to CASSLGLAGGPGDTQYF.

V gene TRBV6-1 combines with J gene TRBJ2-2; D unclear. Trimming stripped 6 bases from V and 7 bases from J, with 12 bases between. CDR3 length: 13 residues. In germline, CDR1 is MNHNS, CDR2 SASEGT. The CDR3 sequence: CASSRALNGELFF. The CDR3 bases are TGTGCCAGCAGCCGGGCCCTCAACGGGGAGCTGTTTTTT.

The chain employs TRBV4-3 and TRBJ2-2; TRBD2 matches at 7 bases. The V segment lost 0 bases and the J segment 3 bases; nucleotides outside the gene matches: 10. This CDR3 contains 18 residues. Germline V lookup: CDR1 LGHNA, CDR2 YSLEER. The CDR3 region is CASSQDHPTSDYTGELFF. In DNA, the CDR3 is TGCGCCAGCAGCCAAGATCATCCTACTAGCGATTACACCGGGGAGCTGTTTTTT.

The chain joins TRBV27 to TRBJ1-4; D perhaps matches TRBD1 (6 bases). The length of the CDR3 is 14 residues. The V end lost 2 bases, the J end lost 4 bases, and 8 bases lay between the germline ends. Germline values: CDR1 MNHEY, CDR2 SMNVEV (reference sequence). CDR3 region: CASSLRGFNEKLFF. The CDR3 nucleotides are TGTGCCAGCAGTTTAAGGGGGTTTAATGAAAAACTGTTTTTT.

The chain joins TRBV7-9 to TRBJ1-6; D is possibly TRBD1 (5 bases). Trimming cost V 5 bases and J 3 bases, with 17 bases left between them. This CDR3 spans 17 amino acids. Germline lookup yields CDR1 SEHNR and CDR2 FQNEAQ (reference sequence). The CDR3 spells CASSLGPPYDYNSPLHF. The CDR3 DNA reads as TGTGCCAGCAGCCTGGGGCCCCCGTATGACTATAATTCACCCCTCCACTTT.

This clone was detected once. This chain connects TRBV25-1 to TRBJ2-7, with a weak D call TRBD1 (6 bases). Trimming stripped 1 base from V and 3 bases from J, with 13 bases between. CDR1 is MGHDK and CDR2 is SYGVNS in the germline V gene. The CDR3 contains 15 residues. CDR3 protein: CASSESAGAGYEQYF. CDR3 coding DNA: TGTGCCAGCAGTGAATCAGCAGGGGCGGGCTACGAGCAGTACTTC.

The genes are TRBV5-5 and TRBJ1-1; no clear D. From germline, CDR1 is SGHKS and CDR2 YYEKEE (reference sequence). With 1 base removed from V and 1 base from J, the gap between germline ends came to 8 bases. CDR3 length equals 14 residues. Written as DNA, the CDR3 is TGTGCCAGCAGCTTGTATAAGGGGAACACTGAAGCTTTCTTT. Protein sequence: CASSLYKGNTEAFF.

The V call is TRBV10-1, the J call TRBJ2-3; the D is unclear. Between the trimmed V and J ends, which lost 1 base and 2 bases, there was a span of 7 bases. The V gene's germline CDR1 is WNHNN and CDR2 SYGVQD (reference sequence). This CDR3 region has 14 residues. CDR3 in DNA: TGCGCCAGCAGTGAGTTAATCCCCACAGATACGCAGTATTTT. It is translated as CASSELIPTDTQYF.

Note on this clone: The same CDR3 can be traced to other DNA sequences in this sample. This rearrangement joins TRBV18 to TRBJ2-7; D remains ambiguous. This CDR3 is 14 amino acids long. Trimming took off 1 base at V and 1 base at J, with 8 bases between the two ends. Germline V gene sequence: CDR1 KGHSH, CDR2 LQKENI. The CDR3, as DNA: TGTGCCAGCTCACCACGGATCGATTCCTACGAGCAGTACTTC. Translated, it gives CASSPRIDSYEQYF. The full variable domain, completed using reference TRBV18 and TRBJ2-7, is NAGVMQNPRHLVRRRGQEARLRCSPMKGHSHVYWYRQLPEEGLKFMVYLQKENIIDESGMPKERFSAEFPKEGPSILRIQQVVRGDSAAYFCASSPRIDSYEQYFGPGTRLTVT.